These 25 T cell receptor beta chains were all obtained from the same sample, sequenced in a study of T cell responses to AZD1222 COVID-19 vaccine. Repertoires were generated with immunoSEQ multiplex PCR, while TCRdb's copy carries only in-frame clones and drops some. The sample consists of about 150,000 clones, approximately 90% of them appearing once. Sample: peripheral blood, taken on day 0 of AZD1222 vaccination. All receptors come from an adult in good health.

The rearrangement joins TRBV14 to TRBJ2-1; D is perhaps TRBD1 (5 bases). V was pared by 2 bases and J by 8 bases, with 13 bases between. The CDR3 is 14 amino acids. Per the germline V gene, CDR1 is SGHDN and CDR2 is FVKESK. This CDR3 is CASSQRQGGDEQFF. The DNA for the CDR3 is TGTGCCAGCAGCCAACGTCAGGGTGGGGATGAGCAGTTCTTC.

The CDR3 sequence is CASSAWTGGESNYGYTF. CDR3 coding DNA: TGTGCCAGCAGTGCATGGACAGGGGGGGAGTCTAACTATGGCTACACCTTC. The V gene is TRBV28, the J gene TRBJ1-2; TRBD1 agrees at 10 bases. After removal of 5 bases from V and 0 bases from J, the junction contained 9 bases not matched to a gene. The germline V gene encodes CDR1 MDHEN and CDR2 SYDVKM. The CDR3 has 17 amino acids.

This clone was counted once. The chain couples TRBV4-1 to TRBJ2-5; 9 bases are shared with TRBD1. This CDR3 is 17 amino acids long. The J segment lost 4 bases and the V segment lost 1 base, leaving 10 bases of the junction unmatched. Germline V gene lookup returns CDR1 MGHRA and CDR2 YSYEKL. The CDR3 loop reads CASSQGQGGGYGETQYF. As DNA, the CDR3 is TGCGCCAGCAGCCAAGGACAGGGGGGAGGGTACGGAGAGACCCAGTACTTC.

The chain recombines TRBV4-2 with TRBJ1-1, with D possibly matching TRBD1 (5 bases). Trimming left V 4 bases short and J 3 bases short, with 12 bases between. CDR1 is LGHNA and CDR2 is YNFKEQ in the germline V gene. There are 14 residues in the CDR3. The CDR3 sequence: CASSPGGEHTEAFF. The CDR3 nucleotides read TGTGCCAGCAGCCCGGGGGGGGAGCACACTGAAGCTTTCTTT.

The DNA of the CDR3 is TGTGCCAGCAGCAAGGACAGGGCGGATCAGCCCCAGCATTTT. It is translated as CASSKDRADQPQHF. The J gene is TRBJ1-5, the V gene TRBV21-1; TRBD1, the table's D call, lacks a check against the DNA. TRBV21-1 counts as a pseudogene. The CDR3 sequence is 14 residues long.

The CDR3 region is CASSLDGRGITEAFF. DNA of the CDR3: TGTGCCAGCAGCTTAGATGGGAGAGGGATCACTGAAGCTTTCTTT. The genes are TRBV7-2 and TRBJ1-1; D is unresolved. V was pared by 1 base and J by 4 bases, with 13 bases between. Germline lookup yields CDR1 SGHTA and CDR2 FQGNSA. CDR3 length equals 15 residues.

The chain combines TRBV11-2 with TRBJ2-7, with D uncertain. The length of the CDR3 is 14 residues. Trimming removed 4 bases from V and 1 base from J, with 11 bases in between. The germline V gene encodes CDR1 SGHAT and CDR2 FQNNGV. The CDR3 loop reads CASSSPGRSYEQYF. Here the CDR3 DNA reads TGTGCCAGCAGCTCCCCGGGCCGATCCTACGAGCAGTACTTC.

The CDR3 DNA reads TGTGCCAGCAGTCCCTTAGGGACAGCTAACACTGAAGCTTTCTTT. Translating it yields CASSPLGTANTEAFF. The rearrangement joins TRBV28 to TRBJ1-1, with 7 bases that match TRBD1. There are 15 residues in the CDR3. V was pared by 5 bases and J by 2 bases, with 8 bases of the junction left unmatched. Germline assignment: CDR1 MDHEN and CDR2 SYDVKM.

The chain is built from TRBV5-4 and TRBJ2-1; D gene ambiguous. V lost 0 bases, J lost 7 bases, and 8 bases lay in between. This CDR3 has 13 amino acids. The germline CDR1 and CDR2 sequences are SGHNT and YYREEE (reference sequence). The CDR3 DNA reads TGTGCCAGCAGCTTGGTTTCCGGAAATGAGCAGTTCTTC. Its protein is CASSLVSGNEQFF.

This chain connects TRBV7-7 to TRBJ1-5, with D hard to call. CDR1 and CDR2 from the germline V gene are SSHAT and FNYEAQ (reference sequence). The CDR3 is 16 residues long. In nucleotides, the CDR3 is TGTCCCCAACCCAGCAGCTTAGCGGGGTACAATCAGCCCCAGCATTTT. Its translation: CPQPSSLAGYNQPQHF. The full variable domain, in which reference TRBV7-7 and TRBJ1-5 provide the parts outside the CDR3, is GAGVSQSPRYKVTKRGQDVTLRCDPISSHATLYWYQQALGQGPEFLTYFNYEAQPDKSGLPSDRFSAERPEGSISTLTIQRTEQRDSAMYRCPQPSSLAGYNQPQHFGDGTRLSIL.

This clone was detected once. This rearrangement joins TRBV6-5 to TRBJ2-5, with D perhaps matching TRBD1 (5 bases). This CDR3 is 13 amino acids long. CDR1 MNHEY and CDR2 SVGAGI come from the germline V gene. The V gene lost 5 bases and the J gene lost 5 bases, with 12 bases spanning the gap. CDR3 amino acids: CASSQGDRETQYF. The CDR3 DNA reads TGTGCCAGCAGTCAGGGCGATCGCGAGACCCAGTACTTC.

This chain joins TRBV7-2 and TRBJ1-2; 9 positions match TRBD1. Germline V gene sequence: CDR1 SGHTA, CDR2 FQGNSA. The ends lost 5 bases at V and 6 bases at J; junction bases unmatched: 7. CDR3 length: 14 amino acids. CDR3 region: CASSNWGQGDGYTF. The CDR3 DNA reads TGTGCCAGCAGCAACTGGGGACAGGGCGATGGCTACACCTTC.

The chain employs TRBV7-2 and TRBJ2-7; the D is unclear. The CDR3 is 14 residues long. The germline CDR1 and CDR2 sequences are SGHTA and FQGNSA. V gave up 1 base and J gave up 5 bases, with 12 bases separating them. The CDR3 bases are TGTGCCAGCAGCTTAGAGGGATACGGCGACGAGCAGTACTTC. Protein product: CASSLEGYGDEQYF.

CDR3 region: CASSFGGYSNQPQHF. CDR3 sequence (DNA): TGTGCCAGCAGCTTTGGGGGATATAGCAATCAGCCCCAGCATTTT. This rearrangement joins TRBV7-9 to TRBJ1-5; tentatively, D is TRBD1 (5 bases). There are 15 residues in the CDR3. The V gene's germline CDR1 is SEHNR and CDR2 FQNEAQ (reference sequence). Trimming stripped 3 bases from V and 0 bases from J, with 9 bases between.

The rearrangement joins TRBV18 to TRBJ1-6; a weak D match, TRBD1 (5 bases). CDR1 is KGHSH and CDR2 is LQKENI in the germline V gene. Trimming cost V 1 base and J 10 bases, with 20 bases left between them. The CDR3 runs to 17 residues. The CDR3 DNA sequence: TGTGCCAGCTCACCACTTCAGGCCCGGGGGGAAAAATCACCCCTCCACTTT. This translates into CASSPLQARGEKSPLHF.

The chain couples TRBV7-2 to TRBJ1-5; 7 positions match TRBD1. Trimming removed 5 bases from V and 1 base from J; junction bases left unmatched: 14. The CDR3 covers 18 residues. Germline CDR1 and CDR2: SGHTA and FQGNSA. The CDR3 here is CASSTRRQGTGSNQPQHF. CDR3 nucleotide sequence: TGTGCCAGCAGCACTAGGAGACAGGGAACAGGCAGCAATCAGCCCCAGCATTTT.

V usage is TRBV7-7 and J usage is TRBJ2-5; TRBD2 aligns across 10 bases. This CDR3 spans 16 amino acids. Per the germline V gene, CDR1 is SSHAT and CDR2 is FNYEAQ (reference sequence). With 2 bases clipped from V and 5 bases from J, the junction kept 8 bases outside the gene matches. The CDR3 is CASSLRGTSAFETQYF. The CDR3 DNA reads as TGTGCCAGCAGCTTAAGAGGGACTAGCGCGTTTGAGACCCAGTACTTC.

This clone occurred many times. Other DNA sequences of this sample code for an identical CDR3. The chain links TRBV5-1 to TRBJ2-7; no reliable D call. Trimming removed 1 base from V and 5 bases from J, with 19 bases in between. Germline CDR1 SGHRS, CDR2 YFSETQ. This CDR3 region has 16 residues. CDR3: CASSLISVPSANEQYF. The CDR3 DNA sequence: TGCGCCAGCAGCTTGATTTCCGTACCAAGTGCGAACGAGCAGTACTTC.

V gene TRBV5-5 combines with J gene TRBJ1-2; D remains unclear. Germline loops: CDR1 SGHKS, CDR2 YYEKEE (reference sequence). CDR3 length equals 14 residues. Trimming stripped 0 bases from V and 2 bases from J, with 8 bases between. The CDR3 here is CASSLGPGNYGYTF. CDR3 bases: TGTGCCAGCAGCTTGGGACCAGGAAACTATGGCTACACCTTC.

The J gene is TRBJ2-1, the V gene TRBV3-1 (or the pseudogene TRBV3-2); TRBD2 agrees at 9 bases. Losses at the gene ends were 2 bases for V and 0 bases for J; bases not matched to a gene: 11. The CDR3 runs to 19 residues. The germline V gene encodes CDR1 LGHDT and CDR2 YNNKEL (reference sequence). CDR3 sequence: CASSQLRSLAGVSYNEQFF. The CDR3 DNA sequence: TGTGCCAGCAGCCAACTCCGCTCTTTAGCGGGAGTCTCCTACAATGAGCAGTTCTTC.

V and J are TRBV27 and TRBJ2-6; D gene uncertain. The CDR3 is made up of 15 amino acids. V lost 4 bases to trimming and J lost 0 bases, with 7 bases between them. Per germline, CDR1 MNHEY and CDR2 SMNVEV (reference sequence). CDR3 in DNA: TGTGCCAGCAGTTCGGTATACTCTGGGGCCAACGTCCTGACTTTC. Encoded protein: CASSSVYSGANVLTF.

V and J are TRBV12-5 and TRBJ1-5, with D possibly TRBD1 on 5 matching bases. The CDR3 extends over 17 amino acids. Between the trimmed V and J ends, which lost 1 base and 7 bases, there was a span of 20 bases. In germline, CDR1 is LGHNT, CDR2 FRNRAP. The CDR3 sequence: CASGLARSRVPGQPQHF. The CDR3 bases are TGTGCTAGTGGTTTGGCCCGATCCAGGGTGCCCGGGCAGCCCCAGCATTTT. Filled out from reference TRBV12-5 and TRBJ1-5, the complete variable domain reads DARVTQTPRHKVTEMGQEVTMRCQPILGHNTVFWYRQTMMQGLELLAYFRNRAPLDDSGMPKDRFSAEMPDATLATLKIQPSEPRDSAVYFCASGLARSRVPGQPQHFGDGTRLSIL.

The chain carries TRBV28 and TRBJ2-7, with D tentatively TRBD1 (6 bases). CDR3 size: 13 residues. V shed 9 bases and J shed 0 bases, with 12 bases lying between them. Germline-derived CDR1 and CDR2 are MDHEN and SYDVKM. CDR3 protein: CASGQISSYEQYF. As DNA, the CDR3 is TGTGCCAGTGGACAGATCAGCTCCTACGAGCAGTACTTC.

The J gene is TRBJ1-2, the V gene TRBV24-1, with 10 nucleotides matching TRBD1. The CDR3 consists of 15 residues. V gave up 2 bases and J gave up 7 bases; unmatched junction bases: 6. The germline V gene has CDR1 KGHDR and CDR2 SFDVKD. Here the CDR3 DNA reads TGTGCCACCAGTGATTCCGAGACAGGGGGCCGTGGCTACACCTTC. Its translation is CATSDSETGGRGYTF.

The chain couples TRBV19 to TRBJ2-1, with a weak D call TRBD2 (7 bases). The CDR3 spans 17 residues. Trimming removed 5 bases at V and 1 base at J, with 18 bases between. The germline V gene has CDR1 LNHDA and CDR2 SQIVND (reference sequence). The CDR3 DNA follows: TGTGCCAGTAGTCGAACAGGGTTGCGGGAGTCCTACAATGAGCAGTTCTTC. It encodes CASSRTGLRESYNEQFF.